This T cell receptor (beta chain) was obtained from a study of blood T cell repertoires in COVID-19. At the level of the study: Some COVID-19 samples were acute and others convalescent; all came from the United States, Italy and Spain.

This CDR3 region has 14 residues. Under the authors' procedure: Nucleated cell counts were estimated from reference gene primer amplification. Profiled with immunoSEQ multiplex PCR; TCRdb holds only in-frame clones, not every one. Clone size and the V and J calls come from that table; the DNA yielded D and trimming. The sample has 150,000 to 250,000 clones, around 82% seen once; the top ten hold about 12%. Material for sequencing was PBMCs or T cells enriched from blood (not recorded which). The J gene is TRBJ2-5, the V gene TRBV21-1; TRBD1 is the table's D call and was not checked against the DNA. TRBV21-1 is a listed pseudogene. The TCR was taken from a middle-aged man who had recovered from COVID-19. The CDR3 DNA sequence: TGTGCCAGCAGCAAAGAGGCAGGGCTTGAGACCCAGTACTTC. It yields the protein CASSKEAGLETQYF.